The T cell receptor beta chain described here comes from a study of T-cell memory formation after mild COVID-19 (dated by TCRdb to the early 2020s). General notes on the study: Most TCR sequence clusters were specific to one of the two donors. Two young, previously healthy adult volunteers made up the cohort, one male and one female. In a couple of donors, T-cell clones that expanded and contracted after mild COVID-19 were followed by sequencing TCRalpha and TCRbeta repertoires longitudinally.

The CDR3 covers 13 residues, taking in both the cysteine and the phenylalanine. Only the CDR3 DNA is retained, 39 bases long and in frame from the first base. The germline V and J ends show losses of 5 bases and 7 bases respectively, and no gene match explains 5 bases of the junction. From the germline V gene (reference sequence), CDR1 is SEHNR and CDR2 is FQNEAQ. Ficoll-Paque density gradient centrifugation was the method used to isolate PBMCs. This clonotype was detected only a few times. What antigen it recognizes has not been identified. It has no much larger one-base neighbor in the sample; base qualities were not kept. The investigation overall reported the following: Contracting CD4+ clones were found mainly in CM and EM memory subsets, while CD8+ clones were enriched in EMRA. Only two mild cases were covered by the study, and larger cohorts that include severe cases with pre-infection samples were considered necessary. Some responding clones were detected in pre-infection memory, which suggested that pre-existing cross-reactive memory T cells had joined the SARS-CoV-2 response. From day 15 to 85, contracting clones showed balanced CD4/CD8 phenotypes, whereas a second wave of clones that expanded from day 15 to 37 leaned towards CD4+. The second-wave clones that peaked on day 37 were not confirmed to be SARS-CoV-2 specific.

The sequencing machine was an Illumina NovaSeq 6000. cDNA libraries for TCRalpha and TCRbeta were prepared by 5'RACE using constant-segment primers, with sample barcodes and unique molecular identifiers added. Trizol reagent was used to extract RNA from every sample. Libraries were amplified in two PCR steps, with a second sample barcode and Illumina TruSeq adapters added in the second step. The libraries were sequenced on an Illumina NovaSeq using 2 x 150 bp paired-end reads. As for the original processing: The reads were demultiplexed and collapsed into UMI-guided consensus sequences using migec v1.2.7. Using mixcr v2.1.11, UMI consensuses were aligned to TRA and TRB V and J templates and then assembled into clonotypes. Clonotypes were classified as expanded or contracted when called significant by both edgeR and NoisET, with noise models trained on biological replicates. For edgeR calls, a false discovery rate-adjusted p below 0.01 and a log2 fold-change threshold of 1 were applied. PCA with hierarchical clustering of max-normalized trajectories of the 1000 most abundant clonotypes was used as exploratory dynamics analysis. The CD4 or CD8 phenotype of responding clones was assigned using the separately sequenced CD4+ and CD8+ repertoires. TCRdb handled the public reads itself, with Q25 trimming in fastp and clone calling in MiXCR, and kept productive beta chains. Each CDR3 protein gets just one entry, which takes the most common genes and DNA from the rows behind it. The V and J calls were determined by TCRdb, not by the authors. This sample is represented by about 310,000 distinct CDR3 sequences; approximately 19% of them were singletons. The biggest ten clones account for approximately 21% of the sample.

The receptor's source is a man younger than 30 who had mild COVID-19 (a few samples of this study predate the infection). The sample titles of this study are shuffled in the database, so cell type and time point are left out; the donor was told from shared clones. The chain joins TRBV7-9 to TRBJ2-1, and TRBD1 matches 7 of the central bases. The sequenced sample was PBMCs or a T cell subset sorted from them (not recorded which). The DNA sequence is TGTGCCAGCAGCGAACCGGGACAGAATGAGCAGTTCTTC. This encodes CASSEPGQNEQFF.